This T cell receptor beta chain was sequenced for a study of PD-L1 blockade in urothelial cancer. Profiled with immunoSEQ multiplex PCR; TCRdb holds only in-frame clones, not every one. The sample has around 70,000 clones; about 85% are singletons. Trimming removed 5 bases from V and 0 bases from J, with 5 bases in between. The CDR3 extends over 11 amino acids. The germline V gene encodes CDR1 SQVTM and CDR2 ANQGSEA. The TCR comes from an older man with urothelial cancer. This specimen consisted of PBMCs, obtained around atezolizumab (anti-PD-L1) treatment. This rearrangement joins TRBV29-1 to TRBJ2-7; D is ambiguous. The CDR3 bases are TGCAGCGTTACGGTCTCCTACGAGCAGTACTTC. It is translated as CSVTVSYEQYF.